This T cell receptor (beta chain) was sequenced for a study of control samples from healthy donors and cancer patients. The method was immunoSEQ multiplex PCR; TCRdb's version includes in-frame clones alone and lacks a portion of them. The sample shows under 450,000 clones, around 90% of them seen only once. This TCR derives from a middle-aged man with head and neck cancer. What was sequenced was PBMCs.

In DNA, the CDR3 is TGCGCCAGCAGCCGAGCGGGGGGGCCACAGGATGAGCAGTTCTTC. Amino acids: CASSRAGGPQDEQFF. The V gene is TRBV4-3, the J gene TRBJ2-1; 10 bases line up with TRBD2. The CDR3 spans 15 residues. Per germline, CDR1 LGHNA and CDR2 YSLEER. With V trimmed by 4 bases and J by 8 bases, 8 bases remained unmatched.